This T cell receptor beta chain was observed in a study of cytomegalovirus exposure and HLA in healthy donors. The donors were healthy bone marrow donors. Trimming took off 1 base at V and 3 bases at J, with 15 bases between the two ends. Germline CDR1 and CDR2: SGHDN and FVKESK. The CDR3 sequence is 16 residues long. A note on this clone: What it binds is not known.

Study-level results: TCR beta V- and J-gene trimming, according to a later analysis, was linked to a missense DCLRE1C variant.

PCR primers comprised 60 Vbeta and 13 Jbeta primers. Data came from immunoSEQ multiplex PCR; TCRdb stores just in-frame clones and leaves some out. Counted here are over 100,000 clones, around 78% occurring once; the ten biggest clones make up 2.5% to 3%. Sequencing was performed on PBMCs. The gene calls are TRBV14 and TRBJ1-2; no firm D call. The receptor comes from a man aged 40-55 years in good health and CMV-seronegative. The CDR3 is CASSQVGRTSDYGYTF. In DNA form, the CDR3 reads TGTGCCAGCAGCCAAGTTGGGAGGACTTCCGACTATGGCTACACCTTC. Combining the CDR3 with reference TRBV14 and TRBJ1-2 gives the whole variable domain EAGVTQFPSHSVIEKGQTVTLRCDPISGHDNLYWYRRVMGKEIKFLLHFVKESKQDESGMPNNRFLAERTGGTYSTLKVQPAELEDSGVYFCASSQVGRTSDYGYTFGSGTRLTVV.